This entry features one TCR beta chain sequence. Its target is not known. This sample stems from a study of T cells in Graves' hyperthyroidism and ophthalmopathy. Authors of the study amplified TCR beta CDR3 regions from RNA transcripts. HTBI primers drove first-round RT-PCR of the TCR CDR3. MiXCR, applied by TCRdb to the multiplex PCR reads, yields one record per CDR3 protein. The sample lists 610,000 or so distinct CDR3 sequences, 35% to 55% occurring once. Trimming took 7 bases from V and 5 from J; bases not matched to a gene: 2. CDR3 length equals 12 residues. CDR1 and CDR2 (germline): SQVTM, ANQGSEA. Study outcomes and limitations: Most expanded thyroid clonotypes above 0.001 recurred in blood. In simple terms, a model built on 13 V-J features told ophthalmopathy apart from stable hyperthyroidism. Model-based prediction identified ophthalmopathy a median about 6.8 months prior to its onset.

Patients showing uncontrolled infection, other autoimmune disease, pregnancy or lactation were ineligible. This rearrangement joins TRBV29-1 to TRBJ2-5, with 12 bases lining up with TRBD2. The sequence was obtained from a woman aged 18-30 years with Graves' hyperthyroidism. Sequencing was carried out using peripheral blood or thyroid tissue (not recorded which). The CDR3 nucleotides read TGCAGCGGAGGACTAGCGGGGGAGACCCAGTACTTC. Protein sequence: CSGGLAGETQYF.